This T cell receptor (beta chain) was retrieved from a study of response to subunit inactivated influenza vaccine. Points from the study as a whole: Authors suggested that a seasonal influenza vaccination recruits few new T cells each time.

TCRdb called the RT-PCR reads again in MiXCR, with one record for every CDR3 protein. This table has over 150,000 distinct CDR3 sequences, about 10% appearing once. This clonotype was counted at least ten times. Its target is not known. This CDR3 spans 17 amino acids. Germline loops: CDR1 SGHRS, CDR2 YFSETQ. V shed 1 base and J 1 base; nucleotides not matched to a gene: 7. The input for sequencing was CD8+ T cells sorted from PBMCs, taken 23 months after vaccination. V is TRBV5-1 and J is TRBJ2-2, with 7 positions matching TRBD2. The sequence was collected from a man between 50 and 70 years old who received an inactivated influenza vaccine. The CDR3 nucleotides are TGCGCCAGCAGCTTGTTATACGAGCGGGAGAACACCGGGGAGCTGTTTTTT. The encoded protein is CASSLLYERENTGELFF.